One and the same sample provided the 30 T cell receptor beta chains below, sequenced in a study of CD8 T cells in Susac syndrome. Reverse transcription used roughly 0.45 to 1 ug RNA and random hexamers. TCRdb passed the immunoSEQ multiplex PCR reads through MiXCR, listing each CDR3 protein once. The profile covers 100,000 to 150,000 distinct CDR3 sequences, with roughly 93% appearing a single time and more than 0.25% taken by the ten largest. The specimen was CD8+ T cells from PBMCs. Receptors were obtained from a human donor with multiple sclerosis.

The CDR3 DNA reads TGTGCCAGCAGCCCCCTCGGGGGGGAGCAGTACTTC. Its translation: CASSPLGGEQYF. This rearrangement joins TRBV5-6 to TRBJ2-7, with 7 positions matching TRBD2. V lost 4 bases, J lost 7 bases, and 5 bases stayed unmatched. Per the germline V gene, CDR1 is SGHDT and CDR2 is YYEEEE. This CDR3 comprises 12 residues.

J is TRBJ2-7 and V is TRBV7-9, with 7 bases aligning to TRBD1. V gave up 0 bases and J gave up 1 base; unmatched junction bases: 0. The CDR3 is made up of 14 amino acids. The germline V gene encodes CDR1 SEHNR and CDR2 FQNEAQ (reference sequence). The CDR3 is CASSLADRSYEQYF. CDR3 sequence (DNA): TGTGCCAGCAGCTTAGCGGACAGGTCCTACGAGCAGTACTTC.

This chain connects TRBV27 to TRBJ2-7; possible D gene TRBD2, 5 bases. The CDR3 has 15 residues. V gave up 2 bases and J gave up 2 bases, with 13 bases separating them. CDR1 MNHEY and CDR2 SMNVEV come from the germline V gene (reference sequence). As DNA, the CDR3 is TGTGCCAGCAGTTTAAAGGGAGACAAGACCTACGAGCAGTACTTC. Translated: CASSLKGDKTYEQYF.

The V gene is TRBV27, the J gene TRBJ2-7; no definite D call. V shed 0 bases and J shed 0 bases, with 15 bases lying between them. Germline CDR1 reads MNHEY; CDR2 reads SMNVEV (reference sequence). The CDR3 runs 17 residues. This chain's CDR3 is CASSLSRFYVSSYEQYF. The DNA of the CDR3 is TGTGCCAGCAGTTTATCTAGGTTTTACGTTAGCTCCTACGAGCAGTACTTC.

This chain uses TRBV7-6 with TRBJ2-7; D tentatively fits TRBD1 or TRBD2 (6 bases each). Trimming took off 2 bases at V and 2 bases at J, with 13 bases between the two ends. The CDR3 has 15 amino acids. Germline V gene data show CDR1 as SGHVS and CDR2 as FNYEAQ. CDR3 in DNA: TGTGCCAGCAGCTTACGAGGGGGGTCACCCTACGAGCAGTACTTC. This encodes CASSLRGGSPYEQYF. Full variable domain (remainder filled in from reference TRBV7-6 and TRBJ2-7): GAGVSQSPRYKVTKRGQDVALRCDPISGHVSLYWYRQALGQGPEFLTYFNYEAQQDKSGLPNDRFSAERPEGSISTLTIQRTEQRDSAMYRCASSLRGGSPYEQYFGPGTRLTVT.

This chain links TRBV5-4 with TRBJ2-7, with D tentatively TRBD1 (6 bases). The CDR3 has 13 amino acids. Looked up from germline, CDR1 is SGHNT and CDR2 is YYREEE (reference sequence). Trimming left V 4 bases short and J 5 bases short, with 13 bases between. The CDR3 region has the DNA TGTGCCAGCAGCCATACTAGGGGGAACGAGCAGTACGTC. Amino acids: CASSHTRGNEQYV.

The chain recombines TRBV7-3 with TRBJ2-1, with D perhaps TRBD2 (5 bases). V was pared by 5 bases and J by 2 bases, with 10 bases between. Germline V CDR1 and CDR2: SGHTA, FQGTGA. The CDR3 loop spans 14 amino acids. The CDR3 nucleotides are TGTGCCAGCAGCCCTACCGGGACCTACAATGAGCAGTTCTTC. This codes for CASSPTGTYNEQFF.

The V gene is TRBV6-6, the J gene TRBJ1-5; 7 bases are shared with TRBD1. J gave up 0 bases and V 6 bases, and 5 bases lay outside the gene matches. The CDR3 sequence is 15 residues long. Per germline, CDR1 MNHNY and CDR2 SVGAGI (reference sequence). CDR3 protein: CASSRDSNSNQPQHF. The DNA for the CDR3 is TGTGCCAGCAGCAGGGACAGCAATAGCAATCAGCCCCAGCATTTT.

The chain uses TRBV12-3 or TRBV12-4 and TRBJ2-7; 9 bases map to TRBD1. V lost 3 bases to trimming and J lost 3 bases; unmatched junction nucleotides: 6. The CDR3 totals 15 residues. The CDR3 spells CASSLGTGTGYEQYF. In DNA, the CDR3 is TGTGCCAGCAGTTTGGGGACAGGGACAGGCTACGAGCAGTACTTC.

The sample holds one count of this clonotype. This chain connects TRBV19 to TRBJ2-7; perhaps D is TRBD1 or TRBD2 (5 bases each). The CDR3 length is 15 residues. Germline V lookup: CDR1 LNHDA, CDR2 SQIVND (reference sequence). Between the trimmed V and J ends, which lost 5 bases and 1 base, there was a span of 15 bases. The CDR3: CASSPGRGLSYEQYF. Here the CDR3 DNA reads TGTGCCAGTAGTCCGGGACGGGGCCTGTCCTACGAGCAGTACTTC.

The J gene is TRBJ2-7, the V gene TRBV9; TRBD1 aligns across 7 bases. V shed 3 bases, J shed 5 bases, and the junction held 11 bases outside the gene matches. This CDR3 region has 15 residues. The germline gives CDR1 SGDLS, CDR2 YYNGEE. The CDR3 DNA is TGTGCCAGCAGCGGACTCGGGACAGCCCTTCACGAGCAGTACTTC. Translation gives CASSGLGTALHEQYF.

This clonotype was counted a few times. The chain has TRBV20-1 and TRBJ1-2; possibly TRBD1 for D (6 bases). The germline V gene has CDR1 DFQATT and CDR2 SNEGSKA (reference sequence). The V end lost 2 bases, the J end lost 7 bases, and 20 bases lay between the germline ends. This CDR3 has 15 residues. CDR3 in amino acids: CSARSGDTLVGGYTF. The CDR3 bases are TGCAGTGCTAGAAGCGGGGACACTTTAGTGGGTGGCTACACCTTC.

V is TRBV14 and J is TRBJ1-2; 9 bases map to TRBD1. Germline CDR1 SGHDN, CDR2 FVKESK. The CDR3 extends over 17 amino acids. J was trimmed by 4 bases and V by 4 bases; bases with no gene match: 13. The CDR3 protein is CASSRETGQGPGYGYTF. CDR3 nucleotide sequence: TGTGCCAGCAGCCGAGAAACTGGACAGGGGCCGGGCTATGGCTACACCTTC.

CDR3 protein: CASSSEREGSTDTQYF. The CDR3 bases are TGTGCCAGCAGCTCAGAGCGGGAGGGGAGCACAGATACGCAGTATTTT. The V gene is TRBV7-9, the J gene TRBJ2-3, with 10 bases matching TRBD2. Germline CDR1 reads SEHNR; CDR2 reads FQNEAQ (reference sequence). Trimming removed 4 bases from V and 0 bases from J; junction bases left unmatched: 4. The CDR3 runs 16 residues.

The chain carries TRBV12-5 and TRBJ2-7; D might be TRBD1 (6 bases). Trimming took off 1 base at V and 5 bases at J, with 12 bases between the two ends. Germline values: CDR1 LGHNT, CDR2 FRNRAP. CDR3 size: 14 residues. The DNA of the CDR3 is TGTGCTAGTGGTTTGGAGGCCAGGGGCCACGAGCAGTACTTC. Residues: CASGLEARGHEQYF.

The rearrangement links TRBV7-8 to TRBJ1-1; no firm D call. Trimming left V 1 base short and J 7 bases short, with 13 bases between. Per the germline V gene, CDR1 is SGHVS and CDR2 is FQNEAQ. The length of the CDR3 is 14 residues. CDR3 sequence: CASSLGGSADEAFF. The CDR3 DNA reads TGTGCCAGCAGCTTAGGGGGTTCGGCAGATGAAGCTTTCTTT.

This sequence joins TRBV20-1 and TRBJ2-1, with 8 positions matching TRBD1. CDR1 is DFQATT, CDR2 SNEGSKA, per germline (reference sequence). The CDR3 has 15 residues. V shed 3 bases, J shed 2 bases, and the junction held 6 bases outside the gene matches. DNA of the CDR3: TGCAGTGCTAGGGGTAGACAGGGGACCTACAATGAGCAGTTCTTC. It translates to CSARGRQGTYNEQFF.

The rearrangement links TRBV5-1 to TRBJ2-7; 7 positions agree with TRBD1. The V and J ends lost 3 bases and 5 bases, in that order; junction bases with no gene match: 2. The CDR3 consists of 12 residues. Germline V lookup: CDR1 SGHRS, CDR2 YFSETQ. The DNA of the CDR3 is TGCGCCAGCAGCTGGCAGGGGGACGAGCAGTACTTC. Its protein is CASSWQGDEQYF.

The CDR3 protein is CSAHDRGPPSTDTQYF. The CDR3 coding sequence is TGCAGTGCACACGACAGGGGGCCTCCTAGCACAGATACGCAGTATTTT. The chain combines TRBV20-1 with TRBJ2-3; 10 bases agree with TRBD1. The CDR3 is 16 amino acids. Germline assignment: CDR1 DFQATT and CDR2 SNEGSKA (reference sequence). With 6 bases clipped from V and 0 bases from J, the junction kept 9 bases outside the gene matches.

The chain has TRBV6-2 or TRBV6-3 and TRBJ2-7; 9 nucleotides align to TRBD2. The CDR3 has 14 residues. CDR1 is MNHEY and CDR2 is SVGEGT in the germline V gene. V lost 5 bases to trimming and J lost 4 bases; unmatched junction nucleotides: 6. CDR3 loop: CASSLLSGGYEQYF. The CDR3 DNA sequence: TGTGCCAGCAGTCTCCTTAGCGGGGGATACGAGCAGTACTTC.

There are a few counts of this clonotype. The genes are TRBV5-1 and TRBJ1-2; 9 bases map to TRBD1. In germline, CDR1 is SGHRS, CDR2 YFSETQ. V was pared by 1 base and J by 4 bases, with 5 bases of the junction left unmatched. CDR3 length equals 15 residues. CDR3 protein: CASSLTKTGGYGYTF. For the CDR3, the DNA is TGCGCCAGCAGCTTGACGAAGACAGGGGGCTATGGCTACACCTTC.

This rearrangement joins TRBV4-1 to TRBJ1-4; D is possibly TRBD1 (5 bases). CDR3 length: 14 amino acids. Trimming pared 0 bases from V and 6 bases from J, leaving 8 bases between. Germline V gene lookup returns CDR1 MGHRA and CDR2 YSYEKL. The DNA of the CDR3 is TGCGCCAGCAGCCAAGAGGGGCTTCATGAAAAACTGTTTTTT. Translated: CASSQEGLHEKLFF.

This chain uses TRBV5-1 with TRBJ2-1; perhaps TRBD1 as D (5 bases). CDR3 length equals 11 residues. V was pared by 9 bases and J by 6 bases, with 10 bases between. Per germline, CDR1 SGHRS and CDR2 YFSETQ. CDR3 DNA: TGCGCCACCGCAGGGCTCAATGAGCAGTTCTTC. Its translation is CATAGLNEQFF.

This clonotype was counted a single time. This chain connects TRBV7-9 to TRBJ2-5; a possible D gene is TRBD1 (5 bases). This CDR3 comprises 14 residues. V lost 5 bases, J lost 5 bases, and 15 bases lay in between. Per germline, CDR1 SEHNR and CDR2 FQNEAQ (reference sequence). In DNA, the CDR3 is TGTGCCAGCAGCCCCCCTGGGGCGGCGGAGACCCAGTACTTC. It translates to CASSPPGAAETQYF.

The rearrangement uses TRBV6-5 and TRBJ2-7; a weak D match, TRBD1 (6 bases). V dropped 0 bases and J dropped 3 bases, with 9 bases sitting between them. Germline lookup yields CDR1 MNHEY and CDR2 SVGAGI. This CDR3 region has 14 residues. Written as DNA, the CDR3 is TGTGCCAGCAGTTACTCGTCGGGACACTACGAGCAGTACGTC. This encodes CASSYSSGHYEQYV.

This clonotype was detected once. This sequence joins TRBV5-1 and TRBJ1-2, with no clear D. The CDR3 runs to 13 residues. V lost 4 bases and J 4 bases, leaving 11 bases between the germline ends. The germline gives CDR1 SGHRS, CDR2 YFSETQ. The CDR3 nucleotides are TGCGCCAGCAGCCCGTCCCCCGGCTATGGCTACACCTTC. Its protein is CASSPSPGYGYTF.

This clonotype showed up just once. The chain couples TRBV5-1 to TRBJ2-2, with D perhaps matching TRBD2 (5 bases). Trimming left V 1 base short and J 2 bases short, with 15 bases between. The germline CDR1 and CDR2 sequences are SGHRS and YFSETQ. The CDR3 contains 17 residues. CDR3 DNA: TGCGCCAGCAGCTTGACCCTGGAGCGGCCCAACACCGGGGAGCTGTTTTTT. It yields the protein CASSLTLERPNTGELFF.

The chain couples TRBV7-2 to TRBJ2-7, with 10 bases lining up with TRBD2. J was trimmed by 5 bases and V by 5 bases; bases with no gene match: 9. The length of the CDR3 is 15 residues. Germline CDR1 is SGHTA and CDR2 is FQGNSA. The CDR3 loop reads CASSPSLAGDNEQYF. Here the CDR3 DNA reads TGTGCCAGCAGCCCCTCCCTAGCGGGGGACAACGAGCAGTACTTC.

The chain links TRBV6-1 to TRBJ1-1; the D is unclear. CDR1 and CDR2 from the germline V gene are MNHNS and SASEGT. The CDR3 is 13 residues long. V gave up 6 bases and J gave up 1 base, with 9 bases separating them. The CDR3 DNA reads as TGTGCCAGCAGACTTTATAAGAACACTGAAGCTTTCTTT. This translates into CASRLYKNTEAFF.

The chain links TRBV4-1 to TRBJ2-1; no reliable D call. Deletions cut 2 bases from V and 8 bases from J, with 10 bases between. There are 13 residues in the CDR3. CDR1 and CDR2 (germline): MGHRA, YSYEKL. This CDR3 reads CASSQHRVYEQFF. The DNA for the CDR3 is TGCGCCAGCAGCCAACACAGAGTCTATGAGCAGTTCTTC.